This TCR beta chain comes out of a study of radiation and T cells in renal cell carcinoma. Study at large: Nephrectomy followed 15 Gy stereotactic body radiation by 4 weeks. Findings and limits, study-wide: Pretreatment tumor biopsies were lacking, so baseline clonotypes are unknown.

TCRdb keeps only in-frame clones here, not all; method: immunoSEQ multiplex PCR. The sample consists of 95,000 or so clones, around nine tenths of them appearing once. CDR3 length equals 17 residues. The germline V gene encodes CDR1 SGHAT and CDR2 FQNNGV. Time point in this sample: baseline pretreatment blood. The sample's treatment: 15 Gy SBRT to primary tumor, nephrectomy 4 weeks later. Regarding this clone: Its antigen is unidentified.

The sequence came from a man aged 50 or older with renal cell carcinoma. The specimen was blood, collected from a patient whose treatment included radiotherapy and nephrectomy. The gene calls are TRBV11-2 and TRBJ2-6; a possible D gene is TRBD2 (7 bases). The CDR3 protein is CATPKEGGTSGANVLTF. DNA of the CDR3: TGTGCTACTCCTAAGGAGGGGGGGACCTCTGGGGCCAACGTCCTGACTTTC.